This is a list of T cell receptor beta chains from one sample in a study of CD8 T cells in Susac syndrome. Each CDR3 protein gets one entry after TCRdb re-called the immunoSEQ multiplex PCR reads with MiXCR. The sample shows fewer than 100,000 distinct CDR3 sequences, 91% of them seen only once. Source material: CD8+ T cells from PBMCs. These receptors originate from a human donor with multiple sclerosis. The CDR3 runs from the conserved cysteine through the conserved F or W. The D gene is left open where the match is weak. The listing skips clone size in some rows; elsewhere it reads once, few, many or a size class.

clone_size d_call j_call v_call cdr3_nt cdr3_aa
NA NA TRBJ2-7 TRBV7-9 TGTGCCAGCAGCCCCGCGGGTGGGGTCCCCTGGGAGCAGTACTTC CASSPAGGVPWEQYF
NA NA TRBJ1-1 TRBV14 TGTGCCAGCAGCCAAGGGAGTACTGAAGCTTTCTTT CASSQGSTEAFF
NA NA TRBJ2-3 TRBV19 TGTGCCAGTAGTATTTTGACTGCTTTGTCTAGCACAGATACGCAGTATTTT CASSILTALSSTDTQYF
NA TRBD2 TRBJ2-2 TRBV28 TGTGCCAGCAGTGAACTAGCGGGAGGGGATATCGGGGAGCTGTTTTTT CASSELAGGDIGELFF
NA TRBD1 TRBJ2-1 TRBV9 TGTGCCAGCAGCGTAGCCTTCGGGACAGGGAGGAATGAGCAGTTCTTC CASSVAFGTGRNEQFF
NA NA TRBJ2-1 TRBV12-3/TRBV12-4 TGTGCCAGCAGTTTACCCGAGAACAATGAGCAGTTCTTC CASSLPENNEQFF
once NA TRBJ1-2 TRBV4-1 TGCGCCAGCAGCCAAGGGGTCAGGGCTAACTATGGCTACACCTTC CASSQGVRANYGYTF
NA NA TRBJ2-5 TRBV2 TGTGCCAACCTCTTACAGGAATCCCAAGAGACCCAGTACTTC CANLLQESQETQYF
NA NA TRBJ1-5 TRBV19 TGTGCCAGTAGTATATACGGGGGATATCAGCCCCAGCATTTT CASSIYGGYQPQHF
NA TRBD2 TRBJ2-1 TRBV11-2 TGTGCCAGCAGCCCCCCTGGCGGCGCGGGGGATGAGCAGTTCTTC CASSPPGGAGDEQFF
NA NA TRBJ2-7 TRBV27 TGTGCCAGCGCCAACCCCCCGGGACGCCTCTACGAGCAGTACTTC CASANPPGRLYEQYF
NA TRBD2 TRBJ2-2 TRBV6-2/TRBV6-3 TGTGCCAGCAGTTTTCCCCTCCCCCGGGAGGGCCCTCCCGGGGAGCTGTTTTTT CASSFPLPREGPPGELFF
NA TRBD1 TRBJ2-4 TRBV7-9 TGTGCCAGCAGCTCCACATCGGTGTGGAGGGACAGGGATAAAAACATTCAGTACTTC CASSSTSVWRDRDKNIQYF
NA NA TRBJ2-7 TRBV5-1 TGCGCCAGCAGCTTGGTGGGGGGCGGCGAGCAGTACTTC CASSLVGGGEQYF
NA NA TRBJ2-6 TRBV15 TGTGCCACCAGCAGAGATTTGTCTGGGGCCAACGTCCTGACTTTC CATSRDLSGANVLTF
NA TRBD2 TRBJ2-1 TRBV28 TGTGCCAGCAGTTTCCCTCCCCCCCAGCGGGGCTTCTACAATGAGCAGTTCTTC CASSFPPPQRGFYNEQFF
NA NA TRBJ2-7 TRBV18 TGTGCCAGCTCACCACCGACAGGGAGGATCGACGAGCAGTACTTC CASSPPTGRIDEQYF
NA NA TRBJ1-5 TRBV20-1 TGCAGTGCAGAGCGGGACGGGGGCAATCAGCCCCAGCATTTT CSAERDGGNQPQHF
NA TRBD1 TRBJ1-2 TRBV19 TGTGCCAGTAGTATAGAGGGGACAGATTATGGCTACACCTTC CASSIEGTDYGYTF
once TRBD2 TRBJ2-1 TRBV6-6 TGTGCCAGCAGTTTCGGACTAGCGGGAGGGATCAATGAGCAGTTCTTC CASSFGLAGGINEQFF
NA NA TRBJ2-1 TRBV11-2 TGTGCCAGCAGCTTAGGATTGGGGGACAATGAGCAGTTCTTC CASSLGLGDNEQFF
NA NA TRBJ2-3 TRBV3-1 TGTGCCAGCAGCCAAACCCTCTGGACCACCACAGATACGCAGTATTTT CASSQTLWTTTDTQYF
NA TRBD2 TRBJ2-2 TRBV5-1 TGCGCCAGCAGCTTGTCGTCGGGGGGGACCACCGGGGAGCTGTTTTTT CASSLSSGGTTGELFF
once NA TRBJ1-2 TRBV9 TGTGCCAGCAGCGTAGATGGGGGCCACCCCCGCGGAGTAAAGGGCTACACCTTC CASSVDGGHPRGVKGYTF
NA NA TRBJ1-5 TRBV7-6 TGTGCCAGCAGCTTAGAGGTTAGCAATCAGCCCCAGCATTTT CASSLEVSNQPQHF
NA NA TRBJ1-5 TRBV6-1 TGTGCCAGCAGAAACAAGGAGGGGCCTCAGCCCCAGCATTTT CASRNKEGPQPQHF
NA NA TRBJ2-1 TRBV7-9 TGTGCCAGCAGCTTGCGCGTCAATGAGCAGTTCTTC CASSLRVNEQFF
few NA TRBJ2-7 TRBV3-1 TGTGCCAGCAGCCAATTGGCGGATACCGAGCAGTACTTC CASSQLADTEQYF